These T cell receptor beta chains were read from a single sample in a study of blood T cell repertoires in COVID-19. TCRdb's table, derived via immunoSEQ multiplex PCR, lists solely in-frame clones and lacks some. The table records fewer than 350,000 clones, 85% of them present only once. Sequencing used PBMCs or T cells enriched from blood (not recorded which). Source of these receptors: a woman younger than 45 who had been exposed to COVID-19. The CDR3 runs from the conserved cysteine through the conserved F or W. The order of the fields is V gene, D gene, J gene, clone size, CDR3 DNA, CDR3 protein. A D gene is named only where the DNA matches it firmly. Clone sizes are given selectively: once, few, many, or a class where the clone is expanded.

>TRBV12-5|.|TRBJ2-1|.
TGTGCTAGTGGTTTGGACACAGTCAATGAGCAGTTCTTC
CASGLDTVNEQFF
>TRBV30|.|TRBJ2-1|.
TGTGCCTATAATCGAGGCTTGGGTGAGCAGTTCTTC
CAYNRGLGEQFF
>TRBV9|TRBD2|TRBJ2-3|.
TGTGCCAGCAGCCCCACACTCGGGGGGGGCCGCACAGATACGCAGTATTTT
CASSPTLGGGRTDTQYF
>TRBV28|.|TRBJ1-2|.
TGTGCCAGCAGTCTCCATCTTGACAGTCCCAATTATGGCTACACCTTC
CASSLHLDSPNYGYTF
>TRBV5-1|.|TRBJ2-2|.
TGCGCCAGCAGCTCCCAGGACAGACTAATCGGGGAGCTGTTTTTT
CASSSQDRLIGELFF
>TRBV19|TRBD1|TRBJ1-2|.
TGTGCCAGTACAGGGACAGGGACTAACTATGGCTACACCTTC
CASTGTGTNYGYTF
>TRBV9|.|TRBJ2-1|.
TGTGCCAGCAGCGTAGGAGGAGGACAGTACCATTACAATGAGCAGTTCTTC
CASSVGGGQYHYNEQFF
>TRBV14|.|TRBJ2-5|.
TGTGCCAGCAGCTCGACCGGTAGCGGCGGGCCAAACTTC
CASSSTGSGGPNF
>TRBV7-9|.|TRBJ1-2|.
TGTGCCAGCAGCTCAACCGAAGGAGGCTATGGCTACACCTTC
CASSSTEGGYGYTF
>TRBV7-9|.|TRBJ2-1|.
TGTGCCAGCAGTACCACGGAGAGCCACAATGAGCAGTTCTTC
CASSTTESHNEQFF
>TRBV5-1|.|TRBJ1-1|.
TGCGCCAGCAGCTCCTTGACATTGAACACTGAAGCTTTCTTT
CASSSLTLNTEAFF
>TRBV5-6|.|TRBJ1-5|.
TGTGCCAGCAGCTTCTGGTCCATAACAAGTCAGCCCCAGCATTTT
CASSFWSITSQPQHF
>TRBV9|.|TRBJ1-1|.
TGTGCCAGCAGCAGTATTACAGGCTCGAACACTGAAGCTTTCTTT
CASSSITGSNTEAFF
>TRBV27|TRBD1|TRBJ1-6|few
TGTGCCAGCAGTTCGCACGGGACAGTGAATTCACCCCTCCACTTT
CASSSHGTVNSPLHF
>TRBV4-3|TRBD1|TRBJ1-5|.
TGCGCCAGCAGCCAAGATCCGACAGGGAGACAGCCCCAGCATTTT
CASSQDPTGRQPQHF
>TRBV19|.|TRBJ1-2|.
TGTGCCAGTAGTACAGGGTCGGACCTATATGGCTACACCTTC
CASSTGSDLYGYTF
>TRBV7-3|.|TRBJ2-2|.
TGTGCCAGCAGCCCGACAGCGACCATACACAACACCGGGGAGCTGTTTTTT
CASSPTATIHNTGELFF
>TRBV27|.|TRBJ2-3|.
TGTGCCAGCAGTTTATCTTTAGGGGGGGCCACAGATACGCAGTATTTT
CASSLSLGGATDTQYF
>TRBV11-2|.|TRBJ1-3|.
TGTGCCAGCAGCTTAGATCCCACAGGGTCTGGAAACACCATATATTTT
CASSLDPTGSGNTIYF
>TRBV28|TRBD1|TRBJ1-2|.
TGTGCCAGCAGTCCATATGACAGGGGGCACTATGGCTACACCTTC
CASSPYDRGHYGYTF
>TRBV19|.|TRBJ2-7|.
TGTGCCAGTACACCAGGGGCGCTGAGGCTCAGCGAGCAGTACTTC
CASTPGALRLSEQYF
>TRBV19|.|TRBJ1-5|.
TGTGCCAGTAGTCTCGACAGGCCAAACCAGCCCCAGCATTTT
CASSLDRPNQPQHF
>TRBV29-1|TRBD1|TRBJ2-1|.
TGCAGCGGAGAGTCCCGGGACAGGGCCTACAATGAGCAGTTCTTC
CSGESRDRAYNEQFF
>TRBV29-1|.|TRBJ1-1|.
TGCAGCGTACCCGGACTTCGGGGCACTGAAGCTTTCTTT
CSVPGLRGTEAFF
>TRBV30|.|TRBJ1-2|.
TGTGCCTGGGTCCTCTGCAGGGAGGGCTGTGGCTACACCTTC
CAWVLCREGCGYTF
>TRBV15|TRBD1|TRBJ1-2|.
TGTGCCACCAGCAGAGGCTTATTCAACCAGGGGGCAGGAGGCTACACCTTC
CATSRGLFNQGAGGYTF
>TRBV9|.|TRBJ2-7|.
TGTGCCAGCAGCCCCCACGATTCCGGTTGGTACGAGCAGTACTTC
CASSPHDSGWYEQYF
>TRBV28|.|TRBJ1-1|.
TGTGCCAGCAGTGTGGGGCAGATGAACACTGAAGCTTTCTTT
CASSVGQMNTEAFF
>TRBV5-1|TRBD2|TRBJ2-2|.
TGCGCCAGCAGCCCGGGCTCTAGCGGGAGGGACACCGGGGAGCTGTTTTTT
CASSPGSSGRDTGELFF
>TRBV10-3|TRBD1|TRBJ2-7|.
TGTGCCATCAGTCGGGGACAGGGGAACGAGCAGTACTTC
CAISRGQGNEQYF
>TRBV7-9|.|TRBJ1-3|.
TGTGCCAGCAGCTTAGATCGGGAGGTCACTGGAAACACCATATATTTT
CASSLDREVTGNTIYF
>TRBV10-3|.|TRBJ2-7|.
TGTGCCATCATGCAGGGGAACGAGCAGTACTTC
CAIMQGNEQYF
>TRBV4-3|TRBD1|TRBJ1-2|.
TGCGCCAGCAGCCAGGTAACAGGGGGCGTAAGTGGCTACACCTTC
CASSQVTGGVSGYTF
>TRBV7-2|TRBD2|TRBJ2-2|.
TGTGCCAGCAGCTTGACTAGCGGGAGGGCAGCCGGGGAGCTGTTTTTT
CASSLTSGRAAGELFF
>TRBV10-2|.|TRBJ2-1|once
TGCGCCAGCAGTGACTCTGCCAGGAGGAACTACAATGAGCAGTTCTTC
CASSDSARRNYNEQFF
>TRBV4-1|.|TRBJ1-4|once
TGCGCCAGCAGCCAACCTAGGGAGGCGGATGAAAAACTGTTTTTT
CASSQPREADEKLFF
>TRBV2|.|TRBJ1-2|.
TGTGCCAGCAGTGAAGTACTCGGGTTAACTAACTATGGCTACACCTTC
CASSEVLGLTNYGYTF
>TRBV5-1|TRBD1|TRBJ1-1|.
TGCGCCAGCAGCTCGCACCGAACAGGGGGCACTGAAGCTTTCTTT
CASSSHRTGGTEAFF
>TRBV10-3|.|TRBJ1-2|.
TGTGCCACCCAAGAACCAGGGGACTATGGCTACACCTTC
CATQEPGDYGYTF
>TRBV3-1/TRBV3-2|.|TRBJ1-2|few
TGTGCCAGCAGCCAAGAGGGGTTAGGGGGCTATGGCTACACCTTC
CASSQEGLGGYGYTF
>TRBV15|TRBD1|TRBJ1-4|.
TGTGCCACCAGCAGAGATATGGGACAGGGTTTTGAAAAACTGTTTTTT
CATSRDMGQGFEKLFF
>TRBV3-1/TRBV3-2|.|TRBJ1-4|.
TGTGCCAGCAGCCGACAGGCAACTAATGAAAAACTGTTTTTT
CASSRQATNEKLFF
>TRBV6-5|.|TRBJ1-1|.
TGTGCCGGCCAGGCTTCAGGGGAGACTGAAGCTTTCTTT
CAGQASGETEAFF
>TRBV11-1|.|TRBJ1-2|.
TGTGCCAGCAGCGAACAGGGTTATGGCTACACCTTC
CASSEQGYGYTF
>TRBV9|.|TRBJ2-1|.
TGTGCCAGCAGCGTAGGCGGGACCTCCTACAATGAGCAGTTCTTC
CASSVGGTSYNEQFF
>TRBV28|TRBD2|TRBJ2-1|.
TGTGCCAGCAGTTTATTAAGGACTAGCGGGAGGGCCGGCTACAATGAGCAGTTCTTC
CASSLLRTSGRAGYNEQFF
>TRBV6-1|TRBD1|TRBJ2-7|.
TGTGCCAGCAGTGAACAGGGGGCCCTTGATTCCTACGAGCAGTACTTC
CASSEQGALDSYEQYF
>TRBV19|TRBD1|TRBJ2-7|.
TGTGCCAGTAGTCCCGAAAGTACAGGGGGCTACGAGCAGTACTTC
CASSPESTGGYEQYF
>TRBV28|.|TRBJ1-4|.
TGTGCCAGCAGCCCCGACCCGGCGGCTAATGAAAAACTGTTTTTT
CASSPDPAANEKLFF